This entry lists 22 T cell receptor beta chains sequenced from one sample in a study of cytomegalovirus exposure and HLA in healthy donors. Clones were sequenced by immunoSEQ multiplex PCR, and TCRdb holds only the in-frame ones, with some missing. The sample has 66,000 or so clones, approximately 96% seen once. Sequenced material: PBMCs. These receptors all stem from a woman aged 18-30 years in good health and CMV-seropositive.

This sequence joins TRBV19 and TRBJ2-2; the match to TRBD2 covers 8 bases. The junction had 6 bases not matched to a gene; V was cut back by 5 bases and J by 1 base. In germline, CDR1 is LNHDA, CDR2 SQIVND (reference sequence). The CDR3 is 16 residues long. CDR3 in amino acids: CASSPQAGVNTGELFF. CDR3 in DNA: TGTGCCAGTAGTCCGCAAGCGGGAGTGAACACCGGGGAGCTGTTTTTT.

The chain uses TRBV28 and TRBJ1-2, with unresolved D. V was trimmed by 2 bases and J by 2 bases, leaving 15 bases between them. This CDR3 comprises 16 residues. CDR1 and CDR2 from the germline V gene are MDHEN and SYDVKM. CDR3 residues: CASSLPAYSINYGYTF. The CDR3 nucleotides read TGTGCCAGCAGTTTACCTGCGTATTCCATAAACTATGGCTACACCTTC.

The chain employs TRBV6-4 and TRBJ1-2, with a possible D match to TRBD1 (5 bases). In germline, CDR1 is MRHNA, CDR2 SNTAGT. Trimming left V 3 bases short and J 4 bases short, with 18 bases between. CDR3 length: 16 residues. The CDR3 loop reads CASSEPLTTGGYGYTF. The CDR3 DNA reads as TGTGCCAGCAGTGAACCTTTGACAACCGGGGGCTATGGCTACACCTTC.

The gene calls are TRBV19 and TRBJ2-2; 14 bases agree with TRBD2. The germline V gene has CDR1 LNHDA and CDR2 SQIVND (reference sequence). Trimming at V came to 7 bases and at J to 4 bases, leaving 11 bases not matched to a gene. There are 18 residues in the CDR3. The CDR3 DNA reads as TGTGCCAGTACCCCGGGACTAGCGGGAGTGCTAGGCACCGGGGAGCTGTTTTTT. Its protein product is CASTPGLAGVLGTGELFF.

The genes are TRBV5-1 and TRBJ2-7; 13 nucleotides match TRBD2. The CDR3 consists of 15 residues. The ends lost 3 bases at V and 4 bases at J; junction bases unmatched: 4. The germline V gene has CDR1 SGHRS and CDR2 YFSETQ. The CDR3: CASSSLAGGPYEQYF. The CDR3 nucleotides read TGCGCCAGCAGCTCACTAGCGGGAGGGCCTTACGAGCAGTACTTC.

V usage is TRBV5-6 and J usage is TRBJ2-3; TRBD2 agrees at 9 bases. The CDR3 runs 14 residues. CDR1 is SGHDT, CDR2 YYEEEE, per germline. The trim removed 1 base at V and 4 bases at J, leaving 1 base unmatched. The CDR3: CASSLLAGSDTQYF. CDR3 coding DNA: TGTGCCAGCAGCTTGCTAGCGGGGTCAGATACGCAGTATTTT.

V gene TRBV2 combines with J gene TRBJ2-7, with 8 bases aligning to TRBD2. V shed 1 base, J shed 2 bases, and the junction held 4 bases outside the gene matches. Germline V gene lookup returns CDR1 SNHLY and CDR2 FYNNEI. The CDR3 covers 15 residues. The CDR3 sequence is CASSEGSGITYEQYF. The CDR3 bases are TGTGCCAGCAGTGAAGGTAGCGGGATAACCTACGAGCAGTACTTC. Together with reference TRBV2 and TRBJ2-7, the CDR3 gives the full variable domain: EPEVTQTPSHQVTQMGQEVILRCVPISNHLYFYWYRQILGQKVEFLVSFYNNEISEKSEIFDDQFSVERPDGSNFTLKIRSTKLEDSAMYFCASSEGSGITYEQYFGPGTRLTVT.

Regarding this clone: The junction departs from the called germline gene at one end, perhaps through a read error. The chain is built from TRBV7-9 and TRBJ1-1, with D possibly being TRBD1 (5 bases). Germline CDR1 SEHNR, CDR2 FQNEAQ (reference sequence). The CDR3 totals 13 residues. CDR3 loop: CASRLGASTEAFF. The DNA for the CDR3 is TGTGCCAGCAGGTTAGGGGCAAGCACTGAAGCTTTCTTT.

The chain couples TRBV28 to TRBJ1-1, with 10 bases fitting TRBD1. J lost 7 bases, V lost 1 base, and 6 bases had no gene match. This CDR3 comprises 15 residues. CDR1 is MDHEN, CDR2 SYDVKM, per germline. The CDR3 loop is CASSLSGQGRGEAFF. DNA for the CDR3: TGTGCCAGCAGTTTATCGGGACAGGGGAGGGGTGAAGCTTTCTTT. Full variable domain (remainder filled in from reference TRBV28 and TRBJ1-1): DVKVTQSSRYLVKRTGEKVFLECVQDMDHENMFWYRQDPGLGLRLIYFSYDVKMKEKGDIPEGYSVSREKKERFSLILESASTNQTSMYLCASSLSGQGRGEAFFGQGTRLTVV.

This rearrangement joins TRBV6-5 to TRBJ2-7; D perhaps matches TRBD1 (7 bases). The CDR3 sequence is 15 residues long. Trimming cost V 7 bases and J 1 base, with 17 bases left between them. Germline V CDR1 and CDR2: MNHEY, SVGAGI. CDR3 region: CASKPNQGGSYEQYF. CDR3 coding DNA: TGTGCCAGCAAACCGAACCAGGGGGGATCCTACGAGCAGTACTTC.

The gene calls are TRBV5-1 and TRBJ2-2; TRBD1 matches at 8 bases. CDR1 and CDR2 (germline): SGHRS, YFSETQ. This CDR3 has 17 residues. J gave up 6 bases and V 3 bases, and 13 bases lay outside the gene matches. In DNA form, the CDR3 reads TGCGCCAGCAGCTCCGGACAGGGTGCATTATACTCCGGGGAGCTGTTTTTT. Protein sequence: CASSSGQGALYSGELFF.

This clone was detected only once. The rearrangement uses TRBV7-9 and TRBJ2-7, with TRBD1 as a possible D gene (7 bases). Germline CDR1 and CDR2: SEHNR and FQNEAQ (reference sequence). V was clipped by 5 bases and J by 0 bases, with 17 bases between them. The CDR3 totals 16 residues. CDR3 DNA sequence: TGTGCCAGCAGCCTCGAGTGGAGGGACAGCTCCTACGAGCAGTACTTC. Protein product: CASSLEWRDSSYEQYF.

This chain links TRBV13 with TRBJ2-1; 8 bases are a match to TRBD1. The CDR3 loop spans 15 amino acids. CDR1 is PRHDT, CDR2 FYEKMQ, per germline (reference sequence). V gave up 1 base and J gave up 3 bases; unmatched junction bases: 2. The CDR3, as DNA: TGTGCCAGCAGCTTAGACAGGGGGATCTACAATGAGCAGTTCTTC. Amino acids: CASSLDRGIYNEQFF.

This sequence joins TRBV7-9 and TRBJ2-3; 11 bases match TRBD2. CDR1 and CDR2 from the germline V gene are SEHNR and FQNEAQ (reference sequence). The CDR3 contains 15 residues. Unmatched junction bases numbered 4, after V lost 6 bases and J lost 2 bases. The CDR3 sequence is CASRGLAGFTDTQYF. The CDR3 bases are TGTGCCAGCAGAGGACTAGCGGGCTTCACAGATACGCAGTATTTT.

V usage is TRBV7-9 and J usage is TRBJ2-3; D is possibly TRBD2 (5 bases). This CDR3 is 13 amino acids long. Germline V gene data show CDR1 as SEHNR and CDR2 as FQNEAQ (reference sequence). V gave up 3 bases and J gave up 5 bases, with 9 bases separating them. The CDR3 DNA sequence: TGTGCCAGCAGCTTCCCACGGGAAGATACGCAGTATTTT. Amino acid sequence: CASSFPREDTQYF.

This chain connects TRBV13 to TRBJ2-7, with 7 nucleotides matching TRBD2. CDR3 size: 16 residues. Germline loops: CDR1 PRHDT, CDR2 FYEKMQ (reference sequence). The trim removed 5 bases at V and 1 base at J, leaving 11 bases unmatched. The CDR3: CASSPPRGVMSYEQYF. In DNA, the CDR3 is TGTGCCAGCAGCCCCCCCCGGGGGGTCATGTCCTACGAGCAGTACTTC.

The rearrangement uses TRBV19 and TRBJ1-1; TRBD1 aligns across 8 bases. The CDR3 runs to 15 residues. Per the germline V gene, CDR1 is LNHDA and CDR2 is SQIVND (reference sequence). J was trimmed by 4 bases and V by 10 bases; bases with no gene match: 14. For the CDR3, the DNA is TGTGCCACCGACCCCCGTCAGGGGGCGAGCACTGAAGCTTTCTTT. Amino acid sequence: CATDPRQGASTEAFF.

V is TRBV6-5 and J is TRBJ2-7; the match to TRBD1 covers 7 bases. V lost 0 bases to trimming and J lost 2 bases; unmatched junction nucleotides: 4. CDR1 and CDR2 from the germline V gene are MNHEY and SVGAGI. This CDR3 is 15 amino acids long. CDR3 nucleotide sequence: TGTGCCAGCAGTTACTCACCGACAGGGACCTACGAGCAGTACTTC. This translates into CASSYSPTGTYEQYF.

The V gene is TRBV7-3, the J gene TRBJ2-2; a possible D gene is TRBD2 (6 bases). Germline assignment: CDR1 SGHTA and CDR2 FQGTGA. Trimming cost V 6 bases and J 7 bases, with 24 bases left between them. The CDR3 is 17 residues long. CDR3 bases: TGTGCCAGCAGTCATAGGAGGGCAGGGACCGCGGGCGGGGAGCTGTTTTTT. Its translation: CASSHRRAGTAGGELFF.

The chain is built from TRBV6-1 and TRBJ2-6; weak D call: TRBD1 (5 bases). The CDR3 length is 15 residues. V gave up 1 base and J gave up 4 bases, with 8 bases separating them. Per the germline V gene, CDR1 is MNHNS and CDR2 is SASEGT. CDR3 protein: CASSEGQPGANVLTF. CDR3 DNA: TGTGCCAGCAGTGAAGGACAGCCCGGGGCCAACGTCCTGACTTTC.

The chain carries TRBV18 and TRBJ2-7, with D possibly matching TRBD1 (5 bases). Trimming stripped 2 bases from V and 2 bases from J, with 10 bases between. This CDR3 is 14 amino acids long. The V gene's germline CDR1 is KGHSH and CDR2 LQKENI. The chain's CDR3 is CASSPSGLTYEQYF. CDR3 sequence (DNA): TGTGCCAGCTCACCATCAGGGCTAACCTACGAGCAGTACTTC.

The rearrangement links TRBV2 to TRBJ2-1; 7 bases are shared with TRBD2. The CDR3 length is 16 residues. Losses at the gene ends were 4 bases for V and 0 bases for J; bases not matched to a gene: 6. From germline, CDR1 is SNHLY and CDR2 FYNNEI. This CDR3 is CASSGTRGLSYNEQFF. The DNA for the CDR3 is TGTGCCAGCAGTGGGACTAGGGGTCTCTCCTACAATGAGCAGTTCTTC. Looking up the rest from reference TRBV2 and TRBJ2-1 gives the full variable domain: EPEVTQTPSHQVTQMGQEVILRCVPISNHLYFYWYRQILGQKVEFLVSFYNNEISEKSEIFDDQFSVERPDGSNFTLKIRSTKLEDSAMYFCASSGTRGLSYNEQFFGPGTRLTVL.